The clone carrying this TCR beta chain was observed many times. The data derive from a study of T cells in Graves' hyperthyroidism and ophthalmopathy. The investigators amplified TCR beta CDR3 regions from RNA transcripts. First-round RT-PCR of the TCR CDR3 relied on the HTBI primer set. TCRdb called the multiplex PCR reads again in MiXCR, with one record for every CDR3 protein. The repertoire holds 500,000 to 800,000 distinct CDR3 sequences, with around 13% as singletons. CDR3 length: 12 residues. Germline CDR1 MNHNS, CDR2 SASEGT. Trimming left V 10 bases short and J 3 bases short, with 12 bases between.

The source material was blood. The rearrangement links TRBV6-1 to TRBJ1-1; D uncertain. The clonotype originates from a woman aged 50 to 60 with Graves' ophthalmopathy. The CDR3 region is CATKSGYTEAFF. The CDR3 coding sequence is TGTGCCACTAAATCAGGTTACACTGAAGCTTTCTTT.